This TCR beta chain was obtained from a study of cytomegalovirus exposure and HLA in healthy donors. Study-level points and caveats: A prior analysis recorded that most TCR beta V segments were productive about 87% or about 30% of the time. The authors enumerated 150 to 200 TCR beta chains as linked to cytomegalovirus.

Donors showed nominal health when sampled, although they likely had unrecorded immune exposures. This clone has just a few counts. Its specificity is not known. A junction end diverges from the germline sequence, so it may reflect a read error. Use of 60 Vbeta and 13 Jbeta primers characterized the PCR. Some clones are missing from TCRdb's copy, which holds only in-frame ones; the method was immunoSEQ multiplex PCR. This table has about 180,000 clones, around 77% appearing once. CDR1 SEHNR and CDR2 FQNEAQ come from the germline V gene (reference sequence). The CDR3 runs to 18 residues. The clonotype was recovered from a man between 60 and 70 years old in good health and CMV-seronegative. Sample: PBMCs. The chain combines TRBV7-9 with TRBJ1-2; TRBD1 agrees at 8 bases. The CDR3, as DNA: TGTGCCAGCAGCGGAAGATGGGGCCAACAGGGGGTAAACTATGGCTACCCCTTC. Translated: CASSGRWGQQGVNYGYPF.